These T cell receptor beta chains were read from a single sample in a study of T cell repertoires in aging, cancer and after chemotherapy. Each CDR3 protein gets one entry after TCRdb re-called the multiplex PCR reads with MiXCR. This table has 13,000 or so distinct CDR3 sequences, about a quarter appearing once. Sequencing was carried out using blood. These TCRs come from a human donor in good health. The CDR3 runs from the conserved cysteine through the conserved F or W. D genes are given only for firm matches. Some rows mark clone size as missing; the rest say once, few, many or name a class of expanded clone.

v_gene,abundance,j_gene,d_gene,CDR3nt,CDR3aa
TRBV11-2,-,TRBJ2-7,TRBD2,TGTGCCAGCAGCTTAGGCATCGGACTAGCGGGTTACGAGCAGTACTTC,CASSLGIGLAGYEQYF
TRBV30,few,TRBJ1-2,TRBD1,TGTGCCTGGAGTCGGGACAGGCCCTATGGCTACACCTTC,CAWSRDRPYGYTF
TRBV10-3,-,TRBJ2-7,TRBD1,TGTGCCATCAGTGGGACGACAGGGGCCTACGAGCAGTACTTC,CAISGTTGAYEQYF
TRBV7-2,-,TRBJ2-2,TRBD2,TGTGCCAGCAGCCCGAGTGGACTAGCGGGGGGGACCGGGGAGCTGTTTTTT,CASSPSGLAGGTGELFF
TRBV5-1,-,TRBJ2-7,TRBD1,TGCGCCAGCAGCTCGTCTCCGGGACAGGGGTACGAGCAGTACTTC,CASSSSPGQGYEQYF
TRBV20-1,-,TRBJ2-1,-,TGCAGTGCTAGAGATCCGGCCCACTACAATGAGCAGTTCTTC,CSARDPAHYNEQFF
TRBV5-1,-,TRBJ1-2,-,TGCGCCAGCAGCTTGGCTGTCAGGTCCAACTATGGCTACACCTTC,CASSLAVRSNYGYTF
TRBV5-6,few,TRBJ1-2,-,TGTGCCAGCAGCCCGGGGCAGGGCCCCCTCTATGGCTACACCTTC,CASSPGQGPLYGYTF
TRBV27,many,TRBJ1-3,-,TGTGCCAGCAGTTTATCGGCCGGAAACACCATATATTTT,CASSLSAGNTIYF
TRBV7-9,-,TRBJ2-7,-,TGTGCCAGCAGCTTAGCGGCAGGGGCCTCGCGTGAGCAGTACTTC,CASSLAAGASREQYF
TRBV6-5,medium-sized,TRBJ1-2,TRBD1,TGTGCCAGCAGCAGGGACAGGGGGGACTATGGCTACACCTTC,CASSRDRGDYGYTF
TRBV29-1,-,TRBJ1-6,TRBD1,TGCAGCGTTGAAGCTCTGACAGGGGGTTATAATTCACCCCTCCACTTT,CSVEALTGGYNSPLHF
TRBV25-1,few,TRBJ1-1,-,TGTGCCAGCAGTGAATATTGGAGTCAGAACACTGAAGCTTTCTTT,CASSEYWSQNTEAFF
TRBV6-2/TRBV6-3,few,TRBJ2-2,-,TGTGCCAGCAGACGTTGGACGATAGAGGAGCTGTTTTTT,CASRRWTIEELFF
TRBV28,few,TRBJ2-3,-,TGTGCCAGCAGAGGGAGCACAGATACGCAGTATTTT,CASRGSTDTQYF
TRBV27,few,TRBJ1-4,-,TGTGCCAGCAGGAGGGGTAATGAAAAACTGTTTTTT,CASRRGNEKLFF
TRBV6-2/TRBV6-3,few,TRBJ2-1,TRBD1,TGTGCCAGCAGAACAGGGGGCCATGAGCAGTTCTTC,CASRTGGHEQFF
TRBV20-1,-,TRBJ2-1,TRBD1,TGCAGTCGTACCTCGCCAGGGGGCATCTACAATGAGCAGTTCTTC,CSRTSPGGIYNEQFF
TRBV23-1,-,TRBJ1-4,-,TGCGCCAGCAGTCACCTTAACACGGAAAAACTGTTTTTT,CASSHLNTEKLFF
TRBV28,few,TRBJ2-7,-,TGTGCCAGCAGTACCCACAGGGAGGGGTACTTC,CASSTHREGYF
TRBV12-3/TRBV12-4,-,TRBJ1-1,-,TGTGCCAGCAGTTTAGCACCCACCGGGAGGGCTTTCTTT,CASSLAPTGRAFF